Shown below are 22 T cell receptor beta chains from a single sample sequenced in a study of cytomegalovirus exposure and HLA in healthy donors listed by TCRdb under 2017. Library preparation was by the immunoSEQ multiplex PCR assay. A mixture of 60 forward primers for TCR Vbeta segments and 13 reverse primers for TCR Jbeta segments was used in the multiplex PCR. TCRdb obtained this table from immuneACCESS and retained in-frame rearrangements with V and J assigned. These tables miss some clones; where compared with another copy, unresolved V genes account for less than half of the shortfall, and the remainder is unexplained. For this sample there are around 97,000 clones; approximately 72% appear just once. In total, the top ten clones hold roughly 3% of the sample. The sample taken for sequencing was PBMCs. The receptors come from a woman in her 50s in good health and CMV-seronegative.

The J gene is TRBJ1-1, the V gene TRBV19, with TRBD1 as a possible D gene (5 bases). The CDR3 loop spans 15 amino acids. Trimming shortened V by 6 bases and J by 5 bases, and 19 bases separated the two germline ends. Germline lookup yields CDR1 LNHDA and CDR2 SQIVND (reference sequence). CDR3 region: CASSEFTGPRTEAFF. The CDR3, as DNA: TGTGCCAGTAGCGAATTTACAGGCCCGAGGACTGAAGCTTTCTTT.

V is TRBV6-1 and J is TRBJ2-5; 7 bases line up with TRBD2. V shed 6 bases and J 5 bases; nucleotides not matched to a gene: 12. This CDR3 comprises 15 residues. The germline CDR1 and CDR2 sequences are MNHNS and SASEGT. This CDR3 reads CASRAETSFRETQYF. DNA of the CDR3: TGTGCCAGCAGAGCGGAGACTAGCTTCCGGGAGACCCAGTACTTC.

The genes are TRBV5-4 and TRBJ2-4; maybe TRBD1 (5 bases). Trimming removed 3 bases from V and 0 bases from J, with 10 bases in between. The CDR3 spans 15 residues. Germline CDR1 is SGHNT and CDR2 is YYREEE (reference sequence). For the CDR3, the DNA is TGTGCCAGCAGCTCATCAGGGTTAGCCAAAAACATTCAGTACTTC. It is translated as CASSSSGLAKNIQYF.

CDR3 loop: CSVDGLLNTEAFF. The CDR3 DNA reads TGCAGCGTTGATGGACTCTTGAACACTGAAGCTTTCTTT. The chain joins TRBV29-1 to TRBJ1-1, with no clear D. The CDR3 spans 13 residues. CDR1 is SQVTM and CDR2 is ANQGSEA in the germline V gene. The V gene lost 3 bases and the J gene lost 0 bases, with 8 bases spanning the gap.

This rearrangement joins TRBV6-5 to TRBJ2-1, with 9 bases fitting TRBD2. Trimming removed 0 bases from V and 4 bases from J; junction bases left unmatched: 4. Germline V gene sequence: CDR1 MNHEY, CDR2 SVGAGI. This CDR3 comprises 16 residues. The CDR3: CASSYSPSGIYNEQFF. The CDR3 DNA reads as TGTGCCAGCAGTTACTCCCCTAGCGGGATATACAATGAGCAGTTCTTC.

The table lists this clone with a count of one. CDR3 in amino acids: CASSDNSGRVEEQYF. The DNA for the CDR3 is TGTGCCAGTTCCGACAATAGCGGGAGGGTTGAGGAGCAGTACTTC. This rearrangement joins TRBV19 to TRBJ2-7; 11 bases line up with TRBD2. CDR1 is LNHDA and CDR2 is SQIVND in the germline V gene (reference sequence). V lost 8 bases, J lost 7 bases, and 13 bases stayed unmatched. The CDR3 is made up of 15 amino acids. Combining the CDR3 with reference TRBV19 and TRBJ2-7 gives the whole variable domain DGGITQSPKYLFRKEGQNVTLSCEQNLNHDAMYWYRQDPGQGLRLIYYSQIVNDFQKGDIAEGYSVSREKKESFPLTVTSAQKNPTAFYLCASSDNSGRVEEQYFGPGTRLTVT.

This clone has more than one count but fewer than ten. The chain joins TRBV19 to TRBJ1-5, with TRBD1 matching 9 bases. The length of the CDR3 is 14 residues. Germline V gene sequence: CDR1 LNHDA, CDR2 SQIVND (reference sequence). The V gene end was trimmed by 6 bases and the J gene end by 6 bases; junction bases not matched to a gene: 6. Here the CDR3 DNA reads TGTGCCAGTAGCCAAACAGGGGGCTCTCAGCCCCAGCATTTT. Its protein product is CASSQTGGSQPQHF.

The chain couples TRBV27 to TRBJ1-5; D unclear. Trimming cost V 2 bases and J 6 bases, with 11 bases left between them. Germline CDR1 is MNHEY and CDR2 is SMNVEV (reference sequence). CDR3 size: 14 residues. CDR3 nucleotide sequence: TGTGCCAGCAGTTTAATGGGAGTGGGTCAGCCCCAGCATTTT. Encoded protein: CASSLMGVGQPQHF.

This clone has only a few counts. The chain joins TRBV14 to TRBJ2-7, with a tentative D call TRBD1 (5 bases). CDR3 length equals 15 residues. Germline V gene data show CDR1 as SGHDN and CDR2 as FVKESK. Trimming cost V 0 bases and J 5 bases, with 14 bases left between them. CDR3 sequence: CASSQDFVRAHEQYF. The DNA of the CDR3 is TGTGCCAGCAGCCAAGACTTCGTCAGGGCCCACGAGCAGTACTTC. The full variable domain, completed using reference TRBV14 and TRBJ2-7, is EAGVTQFPSHSVIEKGQTVTLRCDPISGHDNLYWYRRVMGKEIKFLLHFVKESKQDESGMPNNRFLAERTGGTYSTLKVQPAELEDSGVYFCASSQDFVRAHEQYFGPGTRLTVT.

This clone was counted only a few times. V and J are TRBV19 and TRBJ1-5, with TRBD1 as a possible D gene (5 bases). Deletions cut 3 bases from V and 6 bases from J, with 15 bases between. The CDR3 has 15 residues. Looked up from germline, CDR1 is LNHDA and CDR2 is SQIVND (reference sequence). CDR3 nucleotides: TGTGCCAGTAGTATGACAGTCTCGACGGGTCAGCCCCAGCATTTT. Amino acids: CASSMTVSTGQPQHF.

The chain uses TRBV11-2 and TRBJ1-2; the D gene is possibly TRBD1 (6 bases). Trimming pared 3 bases from V and 6 bases from J, leaving 14 bases between. The CDR3 is 14 amino acids. CDR1 and CDR2 (germline): SGHAT, FQNNGV. The CDR3 loop reads CASSLQQGQDGYTF. Written as DNA, the CDR3 is TGTGCCAGCAGCTTGCAACAGGGCCAGGATGGCTACACCTTC.

The chain employs TRBV11-2 and TRBJ2-7, with 7 positions matching TRBD1. The CDR3 is 14 residues long. Germline lookup yields CDR1 SGHAT and CDR2 FQNNGV. Trimming cost V 4 bases and J 2 bases; bases outside gene matches: 5. As DNA, the CDR3 is TGTGCCAGCAGCTCGAACCAGGGGGCCTACGAGCAGTACTTC. The encoded protein is CASSSNQGAYEQYF.

The CDR3 is CASSQDPWDNYNEQFF. CDR3 nucleotides: TGCGCCAGCAGCCAAGATCCCTGGGACAACTACAATGAGCAGTTCTTC. The chain is built from TRBV4-1 and TRBJ2-1; D possibly corresponds to TRBD1 (6 bases). V was shortened by 0 bases and J by 3 bases, with 12 bases between the two germline ends. The germline CDR1 and CDR2 sequences are MGHRA and YSYEKL. The CDR3 is 16 amino acids.

The chain uses TRBV19 and TRBJ2-7, with 8 nucleotides matching TRBD2. The ends lost 9 bases at V and 3 bases at J; junction bases unmatched: 4. This CDR3 is 12 amino acids long. Germline CDR1 LNHDA, CDR2 SQIVND (reference sequence). The CDR3 spells CASNAGGYEQYF. The DNA of the CDR3 is TGTGCCAGCAACGCGGGGGGCTACGAGCAGTACTTC.

The table lists this clone with a few counts. The rearrangement links TRBV5-1 to TRBJ2-2; 7 nucleotides align to TRBD1. V dropped 1 base and J dropped 0; count of bases not matched to a gene: 3. This CDR3 is 16 amino acids long. From germline, CDR1 is SGHRS and CDR2 YFSETQ. CDR3 DNA sequence: TGCGCCAGCAGCTTGACCGGGACAGCGAACACCGGGGAGCTGTTTTTT. Its translation: CASSLTGTANTGELFF. Drawing the rest from reference TRBV5-1 and TRBJ2-2, the complete variable domain is KAGVTQTPRYLIKTRGQQVTLSCSPISGHRSVSWYQQTPGQGLQFLFEYFSETQRNKGNFPGRFSGRQFSNSRSEMNVSTLELGDSALYLCASSLTGTANTGELFFGEGSRLTVL.

This clone was counted only a few times. This chain connects TRBV7-6 to TRBJ2-6; 9 positions match TRBD1. The CDR3 is made up of 20 amino acids. The ends lost 2 bases at V and 0 bases at J; junction bases unmatched: 11. Germline V gene lookup returns CDR1 SGHVS and CDR2 FNYEAQ. For the CDR3, the DNA is TGTGCCAGCAGCTTATATAAGTGGGGACAGGGCCGCTCTGGGGCCAACGTCCTGACTTTC. Translating it yields CASSLYKWGQGRSGANVLTF. Together with reference TRBV7-6 and TRBJ2-6, the CDR3 gives the full variable domain: GAGVSQSPRYKVTKRGQDVALRCDPISGHVSLYWYRQALGQGPEFLTYFNYEAQQDKSGLPNDRFSAERPEGSISTLTIQRTEQRDSAMYRCASSLYKWGQGRSGANVLTFGAGSRLTVL.

The chain combines TRBV11-3 with TRBJ2-7; 12 bases are shared with TRBD1. Germline loops: CDR1 SGHNT, CDR2 YENEEA. V lost 2 bases, J lost 4 bases, and 3 bases stayed unmatched. The CDR3 length is 15 residues. This chain's CDR3 is CASSLRGQGAYEQYF. The CDR3 DNA reads as TGTGCCAGCAGCTTAAGGGGACAGGGGGCGTACGAGCAGTACTTC.

This clone has a handful of counts. The chain employs TRBV27 and TRBJ2-1; D possibly corresponds to TRBD1 (5 bases). The CDR3 has 15 amino acids. V lost 8 bases and J 7 bases, leaving 21 bases between the germline ends. CDR1 is MNHEY and CDR2 is SMNVEV in the germline V gene (reference sequence). CDR3 residues: CASGRLEGALNEQFF. The CDR3 coding sequence is TGTGCCAGCGGCCGACTGGAAGGGGCCCTTAATGAGCAGTTCTTC.

This clone was observed a handful of times. The genes are TRBV30 and TRBJ1-2; D might be TRBD1 (5 bases). CDR3 length: 14 amino acids. Germline values: CDR1 GTSNPN, CDR2 SVGIG (reference sequence). V was shortened by 1 base and J by 4 bases, with 13 bases between the two germline ends. The CDR3 nucleotides read TGTGCCTGGAGTGGGAGGGGCCGATCCTATGGCTACACCTTC. Translation gives CAWSGRGRSYGYTF. Full variable domain (rest looked up from reference TRBV30 and TRBJ1-2): SQTIHQWPATLVQPVGSPLSLECTVEGTSNPNLYWYRQAAGRGLQLLFYSVGIGQISSEVPQNLSASRPQDRQFILSSKKLLLSDSGFYLCAWSGRGRSYGYTFGSGTRLTVV.

This clone was seen a single time. The chain employs TRBV5-1 and TRBJ2-5; 7 positions agree with TRBD1. Germline-derived CDR1 and CDR2 are SGHRS and YFSETQ. The CDR3 length is 13 residues. Losses at the gene ends were 5 bases for V and 3 bases for J; bases not matched to a gene: 4. The CDR3 reads CASSRTGEETQYF. CDR3 nucleotide sequence: TGCGCCAGCAGTAGAACAGGGGAAGAGACCCAGTACTTC.

The V gene is TRBV6-5, the J gene TRBJ1-1; perhaps TRBD1 as D (6 bases). Trimming removed 2 bases at V and 8 bases at J, with 12 bases between. Germline V CDR1 and CDR2: MNHEY, SVGAGI. The CDR3 consists of 13 residues. The DNA for the CDR3 is TGTGCCAGCAGTTACAATTCGGGGGGCGAAGCTTTCTTT. Translated, it gives CASSYNSGGEAFF.

This clone was seen only a few times. The germline gene is not matched at one end of the junction; a read error may be the cause. This chain links TRBV7-7 with TRBJ2-1, with 11 bases matching TRBD2. CDR3 length: 16 residues. CDR1 and CDR2 from the germline V gene are SSHAT and FNYEAQ (reference sequence). This CDR3 reads CASSRNLAGGGNEQFF. CDR3 coding DNA: TGTGCTAGCAGCCGCAACCTAGCGGGGGGCGGCAATGAGCAGTTCTTC. Supplemented by reference TRBV7-7 and TRBJ2-1, the full variable domain reads GAGVSQSPRYKVTKRGQDVTLRCDPISSHATLYWYQQALGQGPEFLTYFNYEAQPDKSGLPSDRFSAERPEGSISTLTIQRTEQRDSAMYRCASSRNLAGGGNEQFFGPGTRLTVL.